This T cell receptor beta chain was sequenced for a study of tumor-infiltrating lymphocytes in primary liver carcinoma. General observations from the study: Less overlap was seen in tumor-adjacent and tumor-blood pairs than in tumor region pairs. All five tumor regions shared only about 7-25% of top clones. Blood fell significantly below tumors in its top-250-clone fraction (p = 0.039).

A constant-region primer primed TCR beta cDNA synthesis from 500 ng of total RNA. Slightly modified ARM-PCR served as the procedure for the TCR beta libraries. These libraries came from three rounds of nested multiplex PCR. Each of the first two PCR rounds ran about 9 cycles with TRBV1-TRBV30 forward and C-beta reverse primers. MiXCR, run by TCRdb on the multiplex PCR reads, gives a single entry per CDR3 protein. The profile shows approximately 100,000 distinct CDR3 sequences, around 66% of them singletons. The tissue used was unsorted bulk material of about 20-33 mg. RNA and DNA were co-extracted from it with the AllPrep DNA/RNA mini kit. Of note for this clonotype: The antigen is undetermined. The germline gene is not matched at one end of the junction; a read error may be the cause.

From germline, CDR1 is SQVTM and CDR2 ANQGSEA. CDR3 size: 11 residues. This clonotype was sampled from a woman between 55 and 75 years old with primary liver carcinoma and hepatitis B virus infection. Sequenced sample: liver tumor tissue from sampling region 2. The subset denotes: tumor region T2, inferior pole. The V and J genes are TRBV29-1 and TRBJ1-2; the D gene is possibly TRBD1 (5 bases). This CDR3 reads CSVWDDHGYTF. CDR3 sequence (DNA): TGCAGCGTCTGGGACGACCATGGTTACACCTTC.